Given below is one T cell receptor delta chain in context. The antigen remains unidentified. A much bigger clone sits one base away, suggesting this may be a read error. RNA was extracted from the cells and then reverse transcribed. The CDR3 regions were amplified by multiplex PCR from V-gene primers to a constant-region primer. TCRdb reran clone calling via CATT on the multiplex PCR reads. The data contain about 53,000 delta-chain clones, about 15% of them singletons. The data stem from a study of Vδ1+ human thymocytes. After alphabeta T cell depletion, CD3+ Vdelta1+ Vdelta2- thymocytes were sorted. The CDR3 length is 17 residues. Germline V gene sequence: CDR1 GEAIGNYY, CDR2 EKD. Study-level findings and limits: In the thymus, TRG and TRD repertoires looked highly polyclonal with Gaussian CDR3 lengths. TRD repertoires were essentially private, unlike widely shared TRG clonotypes. Thymic delta-chain repertoires held 20% to 25% Vdelta2 sequences and few Vdelta3, despite high sort purity.

The sequence derives from a girl less than two years old who had congenital heart surgery. The sample consisted of Vdelta1+ gamma-delta thymocytes from the thymus. Documented subset: FACS-sorted CD3+ TCRalphabeta- TCRVdelta1+ TCRVdelta2- thymocytes. The gene calls are TRDV2 and TRDJ1; 10 nucleotides align to TRDD3. The DNA for the CDR3 is TGTGCCTGTGACACGACTGGGGGATGCAGTGACACCAATAAACTCATCTTT. Protein: CACDTTGGCSDTNKLIF.